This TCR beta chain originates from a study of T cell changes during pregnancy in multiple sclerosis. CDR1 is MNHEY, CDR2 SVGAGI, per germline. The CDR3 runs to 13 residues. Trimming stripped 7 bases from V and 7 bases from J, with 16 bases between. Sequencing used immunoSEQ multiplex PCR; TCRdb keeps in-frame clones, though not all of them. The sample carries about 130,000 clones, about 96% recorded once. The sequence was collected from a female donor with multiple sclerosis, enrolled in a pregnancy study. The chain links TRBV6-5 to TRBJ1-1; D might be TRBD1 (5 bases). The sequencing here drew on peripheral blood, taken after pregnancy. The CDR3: CASTKGPAFEAFF. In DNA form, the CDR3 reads TGTGCCAGCACTAAGGGGCCGGCATTTGAAGCTTTCTTT.